Presented here are 17 T cell receptor beta chains from one specimen sequenced in a study of blood T cell repertoires in COVID-19. Sequencing was performed with immunoSEQ multiplex PCR; in TCRdb, only in-frame clones are kept and a portion is missing. Of 250,000 to 400,000 clones in the sample, around 87% are singletons; the top ten hold about 5.7%. The material sequenced was PBMCs or T cells enriched from blood (not recorded which). Source of these receptors: a woman aged 30 to 39 who had recovered from COVID-19.

This clone was observed once. The chain is built from TRBV28 and TRBJ2-7; the match to TRBD2 covers 9 bases. This CDR3 has 13 amino acids. J lost 4 bases, V lost 7 bases, and 5 bases had no gene match. The germline CDR1 and CDR2 sequences are MDHEN and SYDVKM. The CDR3: CASKRGVKYEQYF. The CDR3 DNA sequence: TGTGCCAGCAAGCGGGGGGTCAAGTACGAGCAGTACTTC.

The CDR3 DNA reads as TGTGCCAGCCAACCGGAAAGGGGACAGGGCTGGCTGTTTTTT. It translates to CASQPERGQGWLFF. J is TRBJ1-4 and V is TRBV6-5; TRBD1 matches at 9 bases. This CDR3 comprises 14 residues. The V and J ends lost 8 bases and 14 bases, in that order; junction bases with no gene match: 15. Germline assignment: CDR1 MNHEY and CDR2 SVGAGI.

The rearrangement joins TRBV6-1 to TRBJ1-5; no clear D. Trimming cost V 3 bases and J 0 bases, with 9 bases left between them. Germline V gives CDR1 MNHNS, CDR2 SASEGT. This CDR3 spans 15 amino acids. CDR3 in DNA: TGTGCCAGCAGTGAGGGCAGCTTTAGCAATCAGCCCCAGCATTTT. It is translated as CASSEGSFSNQPQHF.

The J gene is TRBJ2-7, the V gene TRBV7-2; 12 bases are shared with TRBD2. Germline V lookup: CDR1 SGHTA, CDR2 FQGNSA. The CDR3 is 15 amino acids. Unmatched junction bases numbered 5, after V lost 5 bases and J lost 3 bases. CDR3 loop: CASSPRTSGDYEQYF. In DNA form, the CDR3 reads TGTGCCAGCAGCCCGCGGACTAGCGGGGACTACGAGCAGTACTTC.

V usage is TRBV28 and J usage is TRBJ1-6; 7 nucleotides agree with TRBD1. Looked up from germline, CDR1 is MDHEN and CDR2 is SYDVKM. Losses at the gene ends were 8 bases for V and 8 bases for J; bases not matched to a gene: 3. This CDR3 has 12 residues. In nucleotides, the CDR3 is TGTGCCAGCGGGGGGACAGATTCACCCCTCCACTTT. Translation gives CASGGTDSPLHF.

The chain employs TRBV2 and TRBJ1-2; D not certain. Germline CDR1 reads SNHLY; CDR2 reads FYNNEI. V was shortened by 4 bases and J by 1 base, with 13 bases between the two germline ends. The CDR3 is 15 residues long. Here the CDR3 reads CASSGLAENNYGYTF. The CDR3 region has the DNA TGTGCCAGCAGTGGCTTGGCAGAAAATAACTATGGCTACACCTTC. Together with reference TRBV2 and TRBJ1-2, the CDR3 gives the full variable domain: EPEVTQTPSHQVTQMGQEVILRCVPISNHLYFYWYRQILGQKVEFLVSFYNNEISEKSEIFDDQFSVERPDGSNFTLKIRSTKLEDSAMYFCASSGLAENNYGYTFGSGTRLTVV.

The rearrangement joins TRBV29-1 to TRBJ2-7; no firm D call. V was trimmed by 4 bases and J by 2 bases, leaving 15 bases between them. From germline, CDR1 is SQVTM and CDR2 ANQGSEA. CDR3 length: 14 amino acids. The CDR3 bases are TGCAGCGTTGTCACGGTCTCAGGCACCTACGAGCAGTACTTC. Its protein is CSVVTVSGTYEQYF.

V usage is TRBV6-2 or TRBV6-3 and J usage is TRBJ1-6; D call uncertain. Trimming cost V 4 bases and J 3 bases, with 16 bases left between them. The germline V gene has CDR1 MNHEY and CDR2 SVGEGT. The CDR3 is made up of 17 amino acids. CDR3 loop: CASSSGRAQSYNSPLHF. The CDR3 region has the DNA TGTGCCAGCAGTTCGGGGAGAGCTCAAAGCTATAATTCACCCCTCCACTTT.

CDR3 sequence: CASSLLGPLVLGTEAFF. The CDR3 nucleotides read TGTGCCAGCAGTTTATTGGGCCCACTCGTTTTAGGCACTGAAGCTTTCTTT. The gene calls are TRBV28 and TRBJ1-1; D not resolved. Deletions cut 1 base from V and 4 bases from J, with 19 bases between. Looked up from germline, CDR1 is MDHEN and CDR2 is SYDVKM. The CDR3 loop spans 17 amino acids. Looking up the rest from reference TRBV28 and TRBJ1-1 gives the full variable domain: DVKVTQSSRYLVKRTGEKVFLECVQDMDHENMFWYRQDPGLGLRLIYFSYDVKMKEKGDIPEGYSVSREKKERFSLILESASTNQTSMYLCASSLLGPLVLGTEAFFGQGTRLTVV.

The chain uses TRBV7-3 and TRBJ2-2, with 11 positions matching TRBD2. V shed 5 bases, J shed 1 base, and the junction held 3 bases outside the gene matches. Per germline, CDR1 SGHTA and CDR2 FQGTGA. The CDR3 extends over 16 amino acids. CDR3 in amino acids: CASSPGLAGNTGELFF. For the CDR3, the DNA is TGTGCCAGCAGCCCCGGACTAGCGGGGAACACCGGGGAGCTGTTTTTT. The full variable domain, completed using reference TRBV7-3 and TRBJ2-2, is GAGVSQTPSNKVTEKGKYVELRCDPISGHTALYWYRQSLGQGPEFLIYFQGTGAADDSGLPNDRFFAVRPEGSVSTLKIQRTERGDSAVYLCASSPGLAGNTGELFFGEGSRLTVL.

The CDR3 coding sequence is TGTGCCAGCAGCAAAGGAAGAGACATGAACACTGAAGCTTTCTTT. Its protein product is CASSKGRDMNTEAFF. The V call is TRBV7-6, the J call TRBJ1-1; D not certain. The CDR3 runs to 15 residues. CDR1 is SGHVS, CDR2 FNYEAQ, per germline. The V end was cut by 5 bases, the J end by 0 bases, with 13 bases between.

The rearrangement joins TRBV21-1 to TRBJ1-1; TRBD1, the table's D call, was not compared with the DNA. TRBV21-1 is a documented pseudogene. CDR3 length: 17 amino acids. This CDR3 is CASRPLQVFSLDTEAFF. Here the CDR3 DNA reads TGTGCCAGCAGACCCTTACAGGTCTTTTCGTTAGACACTGAAGCTTTCTTT.

This chain links TRBV2 with TRBJ1-2; D gene ambiguous. The germline V gene encodes CDR1 SNHLY and CDR2 FYNNEI. The CDR3 has 15 amino acids. Trimming shortened V by 1 base and J by 2 bases, and 11 bases separated the two germline ends. CDR3 in amino acids: CASSEDVRWNYGYTF. The CDR3, as DNA: TGTGCCAGCAGTGAAGATGTCAGATGGAACTATGGCTACACCTTC.

V is TRBV29-1 and J is TRBJ1-5; 9 bases map to TRBD1. Unmatched junction bases numbered 6, after V lost 5 bases and J lost 4 bases. There are 14 residues in the CDR3. Looked up from germline, CDR1 is SQVTM and CDR2 is ANQGSEA. The chain's CDR3 is CSVTTGTGNQPQHF. The CDR3 DNA sequence: TGCAGCGTTACGACCGGGACAGGGAATCAGCCCCAGCATTTT.

The gene calls are TRBV5-1 and TRBJ2-7, with D tentatively TRBD1 (6 bases). V lost 0 bases and J lost 6, with 16 bases in between. The CDR3 sequence is 15 residues long. Germline V gives CDR1 SGHRS, CDR2 YFSETQ. The CDR3 protein is CASSLDGRGSGEQYF. In DNA form, the CDR3 reads TGCGCCAGCAGCTTGGACGGAAGGGGGTCCGGCGAGCAGTACTTC.

The chain has TRBV7-9 and TRBJ2-5, with TRBD2 matching over 9 bases. The CDR3 has 16 residues. Germline V CDR1 and CDR2: SEHNR, FQNEAQ (reference sequence). The J segment lost 5 bases and the V segment lost 4 bases, leaving 11 bases of the junction unmatched. The CDR3 DNA reads TGTGCCAGCAGCTCCCAGAGCATAGCGGGGGACGAGACCCAGTACTTC. Its protein is CASSSQSIAGDETQYF.

V usage is TRBV9 and J usage is TRBJ2-7; TRBD1 matches 9 bases. CDR3 length: 15 residues. The ends lost 2 bases at V and 5 bases at J; junction bases unmatched: 8. The V gene's germline CDR1 is SGDLS and CDR2 YYNGEE. CDR3 region: CASSVAGTGFDEQYF. The CDR3 DNA follows: TGTGCCAGCAGCGTGGCCGGGACAGGGTTCGACGAGCAGTACTTC. Supplemented by reference TRBV9 and TRBJ2-7, the full variable domain reads DSGVTQTPKHLITATGQRVTLRCSPRSGDLSVYWYQQSLDQGLQFLIQYYNGEERAKGNILERFSAQQFPDLHSELNLSSLELGDSALYFCASSVAGTGFDEQYFGPGTRLTVT.